The 10 T cell receptor beta chains given below trace back to one sample, sequenced in a study of cytotoxic CD8 clonotypes in ibrutinib-treated CLL. Clones were sequenced by immunoSEQ multiplex PCR, and TCRdb holds only the in-frame ones, with some missing. The sample holds about 140,000 clones, about 91% seen once. The sample consisted of PBMCs, taken after 12 months of ibrutinib treatment. The receptors here all came from a human donor with chronic lymphocytic leukemia.

V is TRBV19 and J is TRBJ2-7; 9 nucleotides agree with TRBD1. The CDR3 has 13 residues. Germline CDR1 is LNHDA and CDR2 is SQIVND (reference sequence). V dropped 7 bases and J dropped 3; count of bases not matched to a gene: 4. The CDR3 reads CASMPDRGYEQYF. In DNA form, the CDR3 reads TGTGCCAGTATGCCGGACAGGGGCTACGAGCAGTACTTC.

The chain links TRBV27 to TRBJ2-5, with unresolved D. V shed 2 bases and J shed 5 bases, with 12 bases lying between them. The CDR3 spans 14 residues. The germline V gene encodes CDR1 MNHEY and CDR2 SMNVEV (reference sequence). CDR3 in DNA: TGTGCCAGCAGTTTAGCAGGCGGCCCGGAGACCCAGTACTTC. This translates into CASSLAGGPETQYF.

The rearrangement joins TRBV7-9 to TRBJ2-7, with 7 bases aligning to TRBD1. This CDR3 is built from 14 residues. Per germline, CDR1 SEHNR and CDR2 FQNEAQ (reference sequence). The J segment lost 1 base and the V segment lost 3 bases, leaving 3 bases of the junction unmatched. The CDR3, as DNA: TGTGCCAGCAGCTTTCCGGGACAGTCCTACGAGCAGTACTTC. As protein: CASSFPGQSYEQYF.

The rearrangement uses TRBV5-4 and TRBJ2-1, with TRBD1 matching 8 bases. Germline CDR1 and CDR2: SGHNT and YYREEE (reference sequence). The V and J ends lost 3 bases and 8 bases, in that order; junction bases with no gene match: 13. The CDR3 runs to 16 residues. CDR3 region: CASSSADRGVVDEQFF. The CDR3 nucleotides read TGTGCCAGCAGCTCCGCCGACAGGGGTGTTGTAGATGAGCAGTTCTTC.

This sequence joins TRBV7-6 and TRBJ2-7; 12 positions match TRBD2. The CDR3 length is 16 residues. Germline V gene data show CDR1 as SGHVS and CDR2 as FNYEAQ. The trim removed 1 base at V and 6 bases at J, leaving 7 bases unmatched. In DNA form, the CDR3 reads TGTGCCAGCAGCTTAGGCTCACTAGCGGGAGGAGCCGAGCAGTACTTC. Amino acids: CASSLGSLAGGAEQYF.

This clone was seen a few times. The chain combines TRBV19 with TRBJ1-1, with 9 bases fitting TRBD1. V trimming: 6 bases; J trimming: 4 bases; junction bases outside the gene matches: 9. Germline CDR1 is LNHDA and CDR2 is SQIVND (reference sequence). The CDR3 length is 15 residues. The DNA for the CDR3 is TGTGCCAGTAGACCGAACGGACAGGGGCTCACTGAAGCTTTCTTT. Encoded protein: CASRPNGQGLTEAFF.

The V and J genes are TRBV13 and TRBJ2-7; perhaps TRBD2 as D (6 bases). This CDR3 contains 13 residues. Trimming removed 5 bases from V and 5 bases from J, with 13 bases in between. Germline V lookup: CDR1 PRHDT, CDR2 FYEKMQ (reference sequence). The CDR3 coding sequence is TGTGCCAGCAGCCCCCCGGAGGGACACGAGCAGTACTTC. Amino acids: CASSPPEGHEQYF.

The J gene is TRBJ2-1, the V gene TRBV6-6; 13 bases are shared with TRBD2. Germline lookup yields CDR1 MNHNY and CDR2 SVGAGI (reference sequence). The ends lost 1 base at V and 8 bases at J; junction bases unmatched: 5. CDR3 length: 16 residues. This chain's CDR3 is CASSYLGTSGTYEQFF. CDR3 sequence (DNA): TGTGCCAGCAGTTACTTGGGGACTAGCGGGACGTATGAGCAGTTCTTC.

As to this clone: This same CDR3 is encoded by further DNA sequences in the sample. V gene TRBV9 combines with J gene TRBJ2-5; the D gene could be TRBD1 or TRBD2 (6 bases each). Trimming left V 3 bases short and J 3 bases short, with 15 bases between. The CDR3 is made up of 15 amino acids. Looked up from germline, CDR1 is SGDLS and CDR2 is YYNGEE. DNA for the CDR3: TGTGCCAGCAGCGGATCGACAGGCGGGAAAGAGACCCAGTACTTC. Translated: CASSGSTGGKETQYF.

V usage is TRBV19 and J usage is TRBJ1-5; the match to TRBD1 covers 7 bases. CDR3 size: 16 residues. The germline V gene has CDR1 LNHDA and CDR2 SQIVND (reference sequence). With V trimmed by 5 bases and J by 1 base, 8 bases remained unmatched. CDR3 sequence reads: CASSSQGPLSNQPQHF. CDR3 sequence (DNA): TGTGCCAGTAGTTCACAGGGGCCCTTAAGCAATCAGCCCCAGCATTTT.